These T cell receptor beta chains were read from a single sample in a study of blood T cell repertoires in COVID-19. Sequenced by immunoSEQ multiplex PCR; TCRdb stores in-frame clones only, minus some. The sample includes about 160,000 clones, approximately 85% of them seen just once. The sequenced material came from peripheral blood. These TCRs come from a woman aged 55-70 years with COVID-19, enrolled during active disease. CDR3s include the opening cysteine and the closing phenylalanine or tryptophan. The order of the fields is V gene, clone size, D gene, J gene, CDR3 protein, CDR3 DNA. D genes are given only for firm matches. The size field is filled for only some rows; it gives once, few, many or a size class.

V gene: TRBV28; clone size: NA; D gene: NA; J gene: TRBJ1-5; CDR3 protein: CASSFRGAGQPQHF; CDR3 DNA: TGTGCCAGCAGTTTCAGGGGCGCAGGACAGCCCCAGCATTTT
V gene: TRBV11-2; clone size: once; D gene: NA; J gene: TRBJ2-1; CDR3 protein: CASSFSGAYNEQFF; CDR3 DNA: TGTGCCAGCAGCTTCTCGGGGGCCTACAATGAGCAGTTCTTC
V gene: TRBV29-1; clone size: once; D gene: NA; J gene: TRBJ2-3; CDR3 protein: CSVDLAGTDTQYF; CDR3 DNA: TGCAGCGTTGACTTGGCCGGCACAGATACGCAGTATTTT
V gene: TRBV19; clone size: few; D gene: TRBD1; J gene: TRBJ2-5; CDR3 protein: CASSIDRRQGAGETQYF; CDR3 DNA: TGTGCCAGTAGTATAGATCGCAGACAGGGGGCAGGGGAGACCCAGTACTTC
V gene: TRBV28; clone size: NA; D gene: NA; J gene: TRBJ2-6; CDR3 protein: CASSKTGSGANVLTF; CDR3 DNA: TGTGCCAGCAGTAAAACAGGGTCTGGGGCCAACGTCCTGACTTTC
V gene: TRBV6-5; clone size: NA; D gene: NA; J gene: TRBJ2-3; CDR3 protein: CASSYSRGATQYF; CDR3 DNA: TGTGCCAGCAGTTACTCCCGGGGGGCGACGCAGTATTTT
V gene: TRBV5-1; clone size: few; D gene: TRBD2; J gene: TRBJ2-3; CDR3 protein: CASSFRQAGDSDTQYF; CDR3 DNA: TGCGCCAGCAGCTTTCGCCAAGCGGGAGACTCAGATACGCAGTATTTT
V gene: TRBV28; clone size: NA; D gene: NA; J gene: TRBJ1-4; CDR3 protein: CASRGQGLINEKLFF; CDR3 DNA: TGTGCCAGCAGGGGCCAGGGGTTAATTAATGAAAAACTGTTTTTT
V gene: TRBV28; clone size: NA; D gene: NA; J gene: TRBJ2-2; CDR3 protein: CASSPPGQNTGELFF; CDR3 DNA: TGTGCCAGCAGTCCTCCGGGACAAAACACCGGGGAGCTGTTTTTT
V gene: TRBV28; clone size: few; D gene: NA; J gene: TRBJ1-2; CDR3 protein: CATITPRGANYGYTF; CDR3 DNA: TGTGCCACCATCACCCCCCGGGGTGCTAACTATGGCTACACCTTC
V gene: TRBV4-2; clone size: NA; D gene: NA; J gene: TRBJ1-3; CDR3 protein: CASSQATGNSGNTIYF; CDR3 DNA: TGTGCCAGCAGCCAAGCTACAGGGAACTCTGGAAACACCATATATTTT
V gene: TRBV6-5; clone size: NA; D gene: TRBD1; J gene: TRBJ1-5; CDR3 protein: CASSTGTGAAPQHF; CDR3 DNA: TGTGCCAGCAGTACCGGGACAGGGGCGGCGCCCCAGCATTTT
V gene: TRBV7-9; clone size: NA; D gene: NA; J gene: TRBJ1-6; CDR3 protein: CASSLAESNSPLHF; CDR3 DNA: TGTGCCAGCAGCTTAGCGGAGAGTAATTCACCCCTCCACTTT
V gene: TRBV5-1; clone size: NA; D gene: TRBD1; J gene: TRBJ1-1; CDR3 protein: CASRGGTGDDEAFF; CDR3 DNA: TGCGCCAGCAGGGGTGGGACAGGGGATGATGAAGCTTTCTTT
V gene: TRBV6-5; clone size: NA; D gene: TRBD1; J gene: TRBJ2-5; CDR3 protein: CASKKAGTVYETQYF; CDR3 DNA: TGTGCCAGCAAAAAAGCTGGGACAGTGTATGAGACCCAGTACTTC
V gene: TRBV3-1/TRBV3-2; clone size: NA; D gene: TRBD1; J gene: TRBJ2-7; CDR3 protein: CASSQDRGQATYEQYF; CDR3 DNA: TGTGCCAGCAGCCAAGATAGGGGACAGGCTACCTACGAGCAGTACTTC
V gene: TRBV11-1; clone size: NA; D gene: NA; J gene: TRBJ1-1; CDR3 protein: CASSHSRSTLNTEAFF; CDR3 DNA: TGTGCCAGCAGCCACTCAAGAAGCACCTTGAACACTGAAGCTTTCTTT
V gene: TRBV19; clone size: NA; D gene: TRBD1; J gene: TRBJ1-4; CDR3 protein: CASSMTGIEEKLFF; CDR3 DNA: TGTGCCAGTAGTATGACAGGGATTGAGGAAAAACTGTTTTTT
V gene: TRBV6-5; clone size: once; D gene: NA; J gene: TRBJ2-2; CDR3 protein: CASTLNTGELFF; CDR3 DNA: TGTGCCAGCACCCTTAACACCGGGGAGCTGTTTTTT
V gene: TRBV30; clone size: many; D gene: NA; J gene: TRBJ2-7; CDR3 protein: CAYRGLIDYEQYF; CDR3 DNA: TGTGCCTACAGGGGACTTATCGACTACGAGCAGTACTTC
V gene: TRBV5-4; clone size: NA; D gene: NA; J gene: TRBJ2-3; CDR3 protein: CASSPALGWRGFTDTQYF; CDR3 DNA: TGTGCCAGCAGCCCGGCCTTGGGGTGGCGGGGTTTCACAGATACGCAGTATTTT